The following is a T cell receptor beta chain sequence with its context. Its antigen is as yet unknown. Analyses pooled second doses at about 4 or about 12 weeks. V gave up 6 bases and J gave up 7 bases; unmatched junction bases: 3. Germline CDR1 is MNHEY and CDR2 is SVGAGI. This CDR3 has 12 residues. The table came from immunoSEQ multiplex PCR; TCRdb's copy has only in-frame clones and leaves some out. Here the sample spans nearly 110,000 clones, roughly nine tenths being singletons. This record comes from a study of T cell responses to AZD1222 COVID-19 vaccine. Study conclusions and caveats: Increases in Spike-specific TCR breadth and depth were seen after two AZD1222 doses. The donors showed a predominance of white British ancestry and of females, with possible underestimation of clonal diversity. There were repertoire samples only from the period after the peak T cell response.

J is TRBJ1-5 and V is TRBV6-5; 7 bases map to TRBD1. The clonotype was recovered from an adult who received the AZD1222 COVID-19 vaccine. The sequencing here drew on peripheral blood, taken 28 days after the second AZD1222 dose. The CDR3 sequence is CASSTGEQPQHF. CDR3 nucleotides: TGTGCCAGCAGCACAGGGGAACAGCCCCAGCATTTT.